This TCR beta chain was profiled in a study of blood T cell dynamics during melanoma immunotherapy. This table comes from immunoSEQ multiplex PCR, and its TCRdb copy is limited to in-frame clones, with some not included. The table shows 11,000 or so clones, with approximately 90% occurring only once. Noted time point: week 3, after first cycle of checkpoint inhibitor. Per the germline V gene, CDR1 is SEHNR and CDR2 is FQNEAQ (reference sequence). The CDR3 sequence is 12 residues long. Trimming pared 6 bases from V and 5 bases from J, leaving 10 bases between. The V gene is TRBV7-9, the J gene TRBJ2-5; D ambiguous. This sample comprised blood, obtained from a patient treated with checkpoint blockade. The receptor's source is a human donor with melanoma. CDR3 residues: CASSLSRETQYF. CDR3 nucleotides: TGTGCCAGCAGTCTTTCACGGGAGACCCAGTACTTC. Supplemented by reference TRBV7-9 and TRBJ2-5, the full variable domain reads DTGVSQNPRHKITKRGQNVTFRCDPISEHNRLYWYRQTLGQGPEFLTYFQNEAQLEKSRLLSDRFSAERPKGSFSTLEIQRTEQGDSAMYLCASSLSRETQYFGPGTRLLVL.